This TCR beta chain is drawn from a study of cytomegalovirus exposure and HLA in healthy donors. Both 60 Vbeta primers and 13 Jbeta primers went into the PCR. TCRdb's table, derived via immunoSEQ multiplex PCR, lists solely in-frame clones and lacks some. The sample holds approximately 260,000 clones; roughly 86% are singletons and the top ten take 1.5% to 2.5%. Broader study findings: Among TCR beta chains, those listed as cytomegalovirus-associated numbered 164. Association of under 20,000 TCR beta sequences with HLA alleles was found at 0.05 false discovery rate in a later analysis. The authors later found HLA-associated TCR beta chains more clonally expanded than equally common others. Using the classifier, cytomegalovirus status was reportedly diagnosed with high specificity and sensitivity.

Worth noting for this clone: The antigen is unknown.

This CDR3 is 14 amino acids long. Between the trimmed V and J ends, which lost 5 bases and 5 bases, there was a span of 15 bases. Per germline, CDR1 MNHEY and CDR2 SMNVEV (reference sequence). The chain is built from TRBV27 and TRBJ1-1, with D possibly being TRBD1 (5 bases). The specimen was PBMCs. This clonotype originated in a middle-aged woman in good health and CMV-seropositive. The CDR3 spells CASSTTVRATEAFF. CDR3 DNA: TGTGCCAGCAGTACGACAGTGAGAGCGACTGAAGCTTTCTTT.